Listed here is a single T cell receptor beta chain. Its specificity is not known. The sample belongs to a study of T cell responses to AZD1222 COVID-19 vaccine. Broader study findings: Spike was spanned by vaccine-associated CD4 TCRs, with dominance at 160-218 and 743-854.

Sequenced by immunoSEQ multiplex PCR; TCRdb stores in-frame clones only, minus some. Of some 99,000 clones in the sample, about 87% are singletons; the top ten hold around 4.6%. Per the germline V gene, CDR1 is MDHEN and CDR2 is SYDVKM. This CDR3 comprises 17 residues. Losses at the gene ends were 6 bases for V and 7 bases for J; bases not matched to a gene: 16. The TCR comes from an adult who received the AZD1222 COVID-19 vaccine. This specimen consisted of peripheral blood, obtained 28 days after the second AZD1222 dose. The V and J genes are TRBV28 and TRBJ2-7, with 12 bases aligning to TRBD2. CDR3 residues: CASSRIAQTSGRREQYF. The CDR3 DNA sequence: TGTGCCAGCAGCAGAATCGCCCAAACTAGCGGGAGGAGAGAGCAGTACTTC.